This T cell receptor beta chain was profiled in a study of CD8 T cells in ankylosing spondylitis. Findings and caveats of the study: Relatively rare in peripheral blood, disease-linked clones were also CD8+.

Ten or more counts support this clonotype. Its antigen remains unidentified. The V and J ends lost 6 bases and 5 bases, in that order; junction bases with no gene match: 4. The CDR3 runs 14 residues. TCR beta libraries were made by quantitative 5'-RACE with molecular barcodes. One entry per CDR3 protein, called by TCRdb with MiXCR from the 5' RACE reads. Found here are 350,000 to 450,000 distinct CDR3 sequences, about 20% of them singletons; the top ten hold under 15%. The chain employs TRBV12-3 or TRBV12-4 and TRBJ1-6; 7 bases are shared with TRBD1. The specimen sequenced was blood, either unsorted or a sorted T cell fraction (not recorded which). This TCR derives from a male donor with ankylosing spondylitis or in good health (not recorded which). The CDR3 loop reads CASRLGQDNSPLHF. In DNA form, the CDR3 reads TGTGCCAGCAGACTAGGACAGGATAATTCACCCCTCCACTTT.